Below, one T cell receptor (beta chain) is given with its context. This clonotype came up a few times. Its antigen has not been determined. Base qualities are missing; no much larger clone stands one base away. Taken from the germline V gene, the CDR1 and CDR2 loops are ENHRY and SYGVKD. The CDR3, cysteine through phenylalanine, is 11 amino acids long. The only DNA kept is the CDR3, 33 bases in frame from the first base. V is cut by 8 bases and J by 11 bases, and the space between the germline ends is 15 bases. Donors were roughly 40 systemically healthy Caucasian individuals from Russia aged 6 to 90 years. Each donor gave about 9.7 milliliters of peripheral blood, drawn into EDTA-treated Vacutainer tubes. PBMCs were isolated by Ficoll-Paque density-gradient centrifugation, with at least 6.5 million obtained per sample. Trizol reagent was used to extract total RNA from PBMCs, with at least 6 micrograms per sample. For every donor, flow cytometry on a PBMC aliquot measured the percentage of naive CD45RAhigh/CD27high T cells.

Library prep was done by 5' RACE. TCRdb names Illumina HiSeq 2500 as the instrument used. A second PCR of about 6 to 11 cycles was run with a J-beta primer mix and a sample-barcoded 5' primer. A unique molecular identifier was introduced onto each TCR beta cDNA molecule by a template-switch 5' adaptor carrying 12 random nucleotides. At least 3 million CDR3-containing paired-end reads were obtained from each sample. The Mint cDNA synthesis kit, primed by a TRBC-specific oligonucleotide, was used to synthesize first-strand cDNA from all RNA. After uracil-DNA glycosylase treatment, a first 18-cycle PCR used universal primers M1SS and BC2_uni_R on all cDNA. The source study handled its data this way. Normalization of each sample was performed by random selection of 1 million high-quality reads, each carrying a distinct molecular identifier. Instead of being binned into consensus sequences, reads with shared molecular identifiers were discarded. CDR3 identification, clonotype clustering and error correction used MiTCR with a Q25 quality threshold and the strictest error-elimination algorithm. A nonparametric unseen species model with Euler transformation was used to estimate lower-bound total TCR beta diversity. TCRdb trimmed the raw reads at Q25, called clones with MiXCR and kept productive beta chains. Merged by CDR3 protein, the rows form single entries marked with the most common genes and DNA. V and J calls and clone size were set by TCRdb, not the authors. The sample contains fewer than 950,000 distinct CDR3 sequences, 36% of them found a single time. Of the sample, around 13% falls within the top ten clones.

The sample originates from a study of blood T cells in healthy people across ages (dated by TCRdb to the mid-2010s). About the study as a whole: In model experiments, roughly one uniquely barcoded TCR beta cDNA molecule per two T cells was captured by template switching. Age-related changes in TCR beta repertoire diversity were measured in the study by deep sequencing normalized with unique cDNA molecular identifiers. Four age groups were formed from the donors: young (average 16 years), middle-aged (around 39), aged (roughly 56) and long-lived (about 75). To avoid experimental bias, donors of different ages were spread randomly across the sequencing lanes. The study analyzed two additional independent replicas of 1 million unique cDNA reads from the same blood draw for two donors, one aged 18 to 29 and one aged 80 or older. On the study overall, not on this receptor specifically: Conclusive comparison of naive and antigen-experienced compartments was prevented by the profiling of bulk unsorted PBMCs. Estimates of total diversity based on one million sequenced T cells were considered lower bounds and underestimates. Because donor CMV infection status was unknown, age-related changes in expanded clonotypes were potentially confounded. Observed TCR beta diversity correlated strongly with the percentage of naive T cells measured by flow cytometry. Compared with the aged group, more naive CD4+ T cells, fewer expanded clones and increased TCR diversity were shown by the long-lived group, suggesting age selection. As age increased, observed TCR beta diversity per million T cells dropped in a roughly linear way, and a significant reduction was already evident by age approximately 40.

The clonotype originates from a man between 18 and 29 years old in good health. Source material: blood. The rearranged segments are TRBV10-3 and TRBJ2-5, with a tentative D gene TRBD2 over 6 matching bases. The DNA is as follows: TGTGCCATCGGAAGAGCGGGTGAGCAGTACTTC. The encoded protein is CAIGRAGEQYF.